These 11 T cell receptor beta chains were all obtained from the same sample, sequenced in a study of T cells after yellow fever vaccination. TCRdb itself ran the 5' RACE reads through MiXCR, one entry per CDR3 protein. The sample holds 550,000 or so distinct CDR3 sequences; roughly a fifth are singletons and the top ten take roughly 13%. The source material was PBMCs, sampled 15 days after the yellow fever booster vaccination. The receptors were gathered from a man between 25 and 39 years old who received the YFV17D yellow fever vaccine.

This clonotype has a handful of counts. The DNA of the CDR3 is TGCAGTGCTAGAGTCCTTAGCGGGATTCAAGAGACCCAGTACTTC. Translation: CSARVLSGIQETQYF. The chain links TRBV20-1 to TRBJ2-5; 8 bases match TRBD2. The CDR3 covers 15 residues. CDR1 and CDR2 (germline): DFQATT, SNEGSKA (reference sequence). With 1 base clipped from V and 2 bases from J, the junction kept 6 bases outside the gene matches.

The genes are TRBV7-2 and TRBJ2-5, with TRBD2 identical over 9 bases. Trimming at V came to 8 bases and at J to 4 bases, leaving 11 bases not matched to a gene. There are 15 residues in the CDR3. Per germline, CDR1 SGHTA and CDR2 FQGNSA. The CDR3 nucleotides read TGTGCCAGCGGCCTTGGGGGAGCGGGAGGAGAGACCCAGTACTTC. It codes for CASGLGGAGGETQYF.

This clonotype has more than one count but fewer than ten. One end of the junction varies from germline; a read error may be responsible. The chain couples TRBV7-6 to TRBJ2-7, with unresolved D. Germline CDR1 reads SGHVS; CDR2 reads FNYEAQ. CDR3 length: 12 amino acids. CDR3 protein: CASVGNSDEQYF. The CDR3 region has the DNA TGTGCCAGCGTGGGAAACTCCGACGAGCAGTACTTC. The variable domain in full, completed from reference TRBV7-6 and TRBJ2-7, reads GAGVSQSPRYKVTKRGQDVALRCDPISGHVSLYWYRQALGQGPEFLTYFNYEAQQDKSGLPNDRFSAERPEGSISTLTIQRTEQRDSAMYRCASVGNSDEQYFGPGTRLTVT.

A few counts support this clonotype. The chain recombines TRBV10-3 with TRBJ2-3; 12 nucleotides align to TRBD2. Trimming took 4 bases from V and 4 from J; bases not matched to a gene: 6. The CDR3 has 16 residues. Germline V CDR1 and CDR2: ENHRY, SYGVKD. CDR3 loop: CAISGASGRASDTQYF. Here the CDR3 DNA reads TGTGCCATCAGTGGGGCTAGCGGGAGGGCGTCAGATACGCAGTATTTT.

The V call is TRBV7-3, the J call TRBJ2-1; 9 positions match TRBD2. Germline CDR1 is SGHTA and CDR2 is FQGTGA. The J segment lost 6 bases and the V segment lost 5 bases, leaving 8 bases of the junction unmatched. This CDR3 is 15 amino acids long. The CDR3 loop reads CASSLAGPGINEQFF. The CDR3 bases are TGTGCCAGCAGCCTAGCGGGACCCGGGATCAATGAGCAGTTCTTC.

The table lists this clonotype with a few counts. This chain uses TRBV11-2 with TRBJ2-3; D is ambiguous. In germline, CDR1 is SGHAT, CDR2 FQNNGV. Trimming removed 9 bases at V and 0 bases at J, with 13 bases between. The CDR3 is 14 residues long. The CDR3, as DNA: TGTGCCAGTTCAGGATTTTATAGCACAGATACGCAGTATTTT. It yields the protein CASSGFYSTDTQYF.

The V and J genes are TRBV6-2 or TRBV6-3 and TRBJ2-2; D possibly corresponds to TRBD2 (5 bases). The CDR3 has 16 residues. Looked up from germline, CDR1 is MNHEY and CDR2 is SVGEGT. The V gene lost 7 bases and the J gene lost 5 bases, with 20 bases spanning the gap. The CDR3 is CASTNGVAIVTGELFF. CDR3 DNA sequence: TGTGCCAGCACCAACGGGGTAGCGATTGTAACCGGGGAGCTGTTTTTT.

This chain uses TRBV3-1 with TRBJ1-3; weak D call: TRBD1 (6 bases). CDR1 LGHDT and CDR2 YNNKEL come from the germline V gene (reference sequence). Deletions cut 2 bases from V and 1 base from J, with 9 bases between. This CDR3 spans 15 amino acids. The CDR3, as DNA: TGTGCCAGCAGCCAACTACAGGGATCTGGAAACACCATATATTTT. Translated, it gives CASSQLQGSGNTIYF.

This chain uses TRBV15 with TRBJ2-7; 8 bases fit TRBD1. Germline V gene sequence: CDR1 LNHNV, CDR2 YYDKDF (reference sequence). This CDR3 is built from 16 residues. The V segment lost 3 bases and the J segment 5 bases; nucleotides outside the gene matches: 12. The CDR3 DNA reads TGTGCCACCAGCAGGGGCGACAGGGGTTGGGAGAACGAGCAGTACTTC. Encoded protein: CATSRGDRGWENEQYF.

This clonotype was observed a few times. The chain has TRBV3-1 and TRBJ2-5; D perhaps matches TRBD2 (6 bases). Germline CDR1 reads LGHDT; CDR2 reads YNNKEL (reference sequence). The V end was cut by 0 bases, the J end by 9 bases, with 29 bases between. The CDR3 extends over 19 amino acids. Here the CDR3 reads CASSQEAFSLRGPTGAQYF. The CDR3 nucleotides read TGTGCCAGCAGCCAAGAGGCCTTCAGTTTAAGGGGACCTACGGGGGCCCAGTACTTC.

V gene TRBV12-3 or TRBV12-4 combines with J gene TRBJ2-7; a weak D match, TRBD2 (6 bases). The CDR3 runs to 15 residues. V lost 1 base and J lost 4, with 14 bases in between. The CDR3 DNA reads as TGTGCCAGCAGTTTAGTGGGGGGAAGATTGTACGAGCAGTACTTC. It encodes CASSLVGGRLYEQYF.